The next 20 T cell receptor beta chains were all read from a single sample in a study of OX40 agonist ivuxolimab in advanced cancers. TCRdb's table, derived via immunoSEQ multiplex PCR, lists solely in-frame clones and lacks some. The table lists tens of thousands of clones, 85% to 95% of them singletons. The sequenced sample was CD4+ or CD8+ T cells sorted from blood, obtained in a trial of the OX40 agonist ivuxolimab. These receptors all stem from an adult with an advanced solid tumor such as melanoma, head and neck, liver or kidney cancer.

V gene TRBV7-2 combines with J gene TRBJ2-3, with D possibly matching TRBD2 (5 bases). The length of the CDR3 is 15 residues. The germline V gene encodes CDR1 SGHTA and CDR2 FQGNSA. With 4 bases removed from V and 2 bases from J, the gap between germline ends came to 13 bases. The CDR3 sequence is CASSSAGLYTDTQYF. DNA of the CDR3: TGTGCCAGCAGCTCCGCGGGCTTATACACAGATACGCAGTATTTT.

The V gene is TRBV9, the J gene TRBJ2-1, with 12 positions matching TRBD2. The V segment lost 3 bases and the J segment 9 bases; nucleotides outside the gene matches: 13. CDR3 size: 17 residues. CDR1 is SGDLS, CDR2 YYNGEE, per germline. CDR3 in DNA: TGTGCCAGCAGCGGGGGGACTAGCGGGTTCTCAAGGGGTGAGCAGTTCTTC. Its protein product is CASSGGTSGFSRGEQFF.

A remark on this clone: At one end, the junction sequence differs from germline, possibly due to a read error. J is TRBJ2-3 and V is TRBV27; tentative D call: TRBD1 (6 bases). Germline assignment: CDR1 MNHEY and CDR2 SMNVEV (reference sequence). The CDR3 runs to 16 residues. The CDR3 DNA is TGTGCCAGCACTTTACAGGGACGACTCAGCACAGATACGCAGTATTTT. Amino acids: CASTLQGRLSTDTQYF.

The CDR3 loop is CASSAWTGKNGELFF. The CDR3 DNA reads TGTGCCAGCAGCGCTTGGACAGGGAAGAACGGGGAGCTGTTTTTT. The gene calls are TRBV9 and TRBJ2-2; TRBD1 matches 8 bases. Germline V CDR1 and CDR2: SGDLS, YYNGEE. CDR3 length equals 15 residues. V lost 3 bases and J lost 7; bases outside the gene matches: 8. The full variable domain, in which reference TRBV9 and TRBJ2-2 provide the parts outside the CDR3, is DSGVTQTPKHLITATGQRVTLRCSPRSGDLSVYWYQQSLDQGLQFLIQYYNGEERAKGNILERFSAQQFPDLHSELNLSSLELGDSALYFCASSAWTGKNGELFFGEGSRLTVL.

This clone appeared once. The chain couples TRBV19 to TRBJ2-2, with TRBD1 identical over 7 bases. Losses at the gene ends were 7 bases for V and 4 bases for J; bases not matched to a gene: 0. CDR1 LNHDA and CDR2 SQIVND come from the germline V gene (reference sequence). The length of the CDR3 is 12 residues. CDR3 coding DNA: TGTGCCAGTAACAGGGGCACCGGGGAGCTGTTTTTT. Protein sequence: CASNRGTGELFF.

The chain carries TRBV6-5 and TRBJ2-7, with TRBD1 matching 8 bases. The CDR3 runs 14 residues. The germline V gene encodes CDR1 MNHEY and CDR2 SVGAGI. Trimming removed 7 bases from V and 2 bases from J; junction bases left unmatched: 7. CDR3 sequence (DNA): TGTGCCAGCATGTCCGGGACAGGAGCCTACGAGCAGTACTTC. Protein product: CASMSGTGAYEQYF.

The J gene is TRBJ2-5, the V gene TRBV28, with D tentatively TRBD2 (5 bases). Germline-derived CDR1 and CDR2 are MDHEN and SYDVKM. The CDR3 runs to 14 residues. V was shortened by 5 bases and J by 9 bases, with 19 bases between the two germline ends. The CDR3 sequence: CASSIKLLVEAQYF. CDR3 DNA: TGTGCCAGCAGTATAAAACTGTTGGTGGAGGCCCAGTACTTC.

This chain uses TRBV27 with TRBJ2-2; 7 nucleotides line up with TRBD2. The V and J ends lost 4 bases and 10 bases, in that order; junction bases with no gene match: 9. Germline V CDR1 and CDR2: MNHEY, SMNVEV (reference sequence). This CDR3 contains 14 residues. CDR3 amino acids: CASSWDVAGEELFF. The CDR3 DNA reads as TGTGCCAGCAGTTGGGATGTCGCGGGGGAGGAGCTGTTTTTT.

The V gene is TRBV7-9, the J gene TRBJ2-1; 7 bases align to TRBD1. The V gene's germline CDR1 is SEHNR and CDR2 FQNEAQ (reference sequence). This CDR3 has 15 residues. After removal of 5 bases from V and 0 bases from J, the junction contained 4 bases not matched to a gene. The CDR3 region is CASSQGVTSYNEQFF. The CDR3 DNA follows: TGTGCCAGCAGCCAGGGGGTTACCTCCTACAATGAGCAGTTCTTC. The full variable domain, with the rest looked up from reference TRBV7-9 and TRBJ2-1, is DTGVSQNPRHKITKRGQNVTFRCDPISEHNRLYWYRQTLGQGPEFLTYFQNEAQLEKSRLLSDRFSAERPKGSFSTLEIQRTEQGDSAMYLCASSQGVTSYNEQFFGPGTRLTVL.

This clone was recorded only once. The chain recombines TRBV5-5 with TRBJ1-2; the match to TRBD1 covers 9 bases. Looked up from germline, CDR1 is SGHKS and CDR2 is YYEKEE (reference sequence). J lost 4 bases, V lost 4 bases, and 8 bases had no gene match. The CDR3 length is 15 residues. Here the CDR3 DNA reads TGTGCCAGCAGCCTGGGGACAGGGATTGGCTATGGCTACACCTTC. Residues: CASSLGTGIGYGYTF.

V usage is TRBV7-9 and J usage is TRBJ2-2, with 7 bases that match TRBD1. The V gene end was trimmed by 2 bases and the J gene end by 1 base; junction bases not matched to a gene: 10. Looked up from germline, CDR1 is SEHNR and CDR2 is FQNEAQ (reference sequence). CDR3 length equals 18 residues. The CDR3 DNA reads TGTGCCAGCAGCTTACCCACAGGGGCCCCAAAGAACACCGGGGAGCTGTTTTTT. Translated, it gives CASSLPTGAPKNTGELFF.

For the CDR3, the DNA is TGTGCCAGCAGTTTATCCAGACAGGGAGTGGGTTACGAGCAGTACTTC. Translation gives CASSLSRQGVGYEQYF. V usage is TRBV27 and J usage is TRBJ2-7, with 7 nucleotides matching TRBD1. Germline-derived CDR1 and CDR2 are MNHEY and SMNVEV (reference sequence). The CDR3 is made up of 16 amino acids. Trimming removed 0 bases from V and 4 bases from J; junction bases left unmatched: 9.

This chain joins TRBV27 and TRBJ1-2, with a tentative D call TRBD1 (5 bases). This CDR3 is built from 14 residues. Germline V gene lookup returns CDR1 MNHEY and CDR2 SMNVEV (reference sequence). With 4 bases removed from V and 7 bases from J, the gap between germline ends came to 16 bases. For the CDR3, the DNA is TGTGCCAGCAGTTGGGGGGGGACCGGGGGTGGCTACACCTTC. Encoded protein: CASSWGGTGGGYTF.

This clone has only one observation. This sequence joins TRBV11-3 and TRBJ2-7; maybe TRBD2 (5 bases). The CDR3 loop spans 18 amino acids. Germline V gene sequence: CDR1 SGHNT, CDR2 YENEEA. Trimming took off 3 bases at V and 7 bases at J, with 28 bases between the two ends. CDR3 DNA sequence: TGTGCCAGCAGCTTTGGGTTGCGTGCAGAGGGTCTATTGCGAGAGCAGTACTTC. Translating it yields CASSFGLRAEGLLREQYF.

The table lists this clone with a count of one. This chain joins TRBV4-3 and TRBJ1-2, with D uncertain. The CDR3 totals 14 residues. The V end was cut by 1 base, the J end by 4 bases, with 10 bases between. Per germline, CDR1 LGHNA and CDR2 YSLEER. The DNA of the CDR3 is TGCGCCAGCAGCCAAGGCTATTTCGGCTATGGCTACACCTTC. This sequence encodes CASSQGYFGYGYTF.

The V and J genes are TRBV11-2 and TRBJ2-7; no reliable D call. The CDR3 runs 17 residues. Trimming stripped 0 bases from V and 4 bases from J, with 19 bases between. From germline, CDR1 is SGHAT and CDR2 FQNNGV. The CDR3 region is CASSLDRIQWGRYEQYF. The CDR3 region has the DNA TGTGCCAGCAGCTTAGATCGTATTCAATGGGGTCGGTACGAGCAGTACTTC.

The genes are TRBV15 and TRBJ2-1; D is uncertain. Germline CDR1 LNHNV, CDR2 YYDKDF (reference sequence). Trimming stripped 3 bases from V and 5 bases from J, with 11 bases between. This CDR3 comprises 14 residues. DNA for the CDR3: TGTGCCACCAGCAGGGGTACGATGGACAATGAGCAGTTCTTC. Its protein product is CATSRGTMDNEQFF.

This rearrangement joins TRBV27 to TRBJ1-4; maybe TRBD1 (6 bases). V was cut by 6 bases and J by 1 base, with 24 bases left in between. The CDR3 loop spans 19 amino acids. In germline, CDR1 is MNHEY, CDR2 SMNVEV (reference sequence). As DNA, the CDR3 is TGTGCCAGCAGCCCATTACCAGACAGGCTACGGGTAACTAATGAAAAACTGTTTTTT. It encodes CASSPLPDRLRVTNEKLFF. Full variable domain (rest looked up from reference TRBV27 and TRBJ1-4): EAQVTQNPRYLITVTGKKLTVTCSQNMNHEYMSWYRQDPGLGLRQIYYSMNVEVTDKGDVPEGYKVSRKEKRNFPLILESPSPNQTSLYFCASSPLPDRLRVTNEKLFFGSGTQLSVL.

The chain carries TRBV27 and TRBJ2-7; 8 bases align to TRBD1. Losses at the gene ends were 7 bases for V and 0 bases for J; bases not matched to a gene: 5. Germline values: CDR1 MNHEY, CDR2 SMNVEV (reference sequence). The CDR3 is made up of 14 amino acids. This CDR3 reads CASTSDRDSYEQYF. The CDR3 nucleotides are TGTGCCAGCACTTCGGACAGGGACTCCTACGAGCAGTACTTC.

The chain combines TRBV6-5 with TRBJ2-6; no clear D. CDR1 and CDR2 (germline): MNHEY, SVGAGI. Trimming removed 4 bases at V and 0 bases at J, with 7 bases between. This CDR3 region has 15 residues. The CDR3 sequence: CASSFLSSGANVLTF. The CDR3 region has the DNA TGTGCCAGCAGTTTCTTGAGCTCTGGGGCCAACGTCCTGACTTTC.